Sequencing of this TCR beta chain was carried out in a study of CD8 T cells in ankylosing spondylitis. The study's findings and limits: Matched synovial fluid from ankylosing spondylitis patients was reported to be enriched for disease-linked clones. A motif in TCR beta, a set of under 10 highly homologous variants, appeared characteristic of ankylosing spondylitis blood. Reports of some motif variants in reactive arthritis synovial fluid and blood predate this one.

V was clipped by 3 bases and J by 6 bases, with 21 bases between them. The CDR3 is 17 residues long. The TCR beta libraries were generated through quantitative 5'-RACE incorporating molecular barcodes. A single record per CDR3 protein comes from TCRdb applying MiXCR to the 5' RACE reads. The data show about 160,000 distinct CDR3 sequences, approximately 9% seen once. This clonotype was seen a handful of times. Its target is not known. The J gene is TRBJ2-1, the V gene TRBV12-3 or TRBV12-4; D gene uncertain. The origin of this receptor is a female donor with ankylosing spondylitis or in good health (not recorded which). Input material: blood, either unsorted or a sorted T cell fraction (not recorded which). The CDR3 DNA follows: TGTGCCAGCAGTTTTCCGACTCTCCCCCTCAACTCCAATGAGCAGTTCTTC. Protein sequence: CASSFPTLPLNSNEQFF.